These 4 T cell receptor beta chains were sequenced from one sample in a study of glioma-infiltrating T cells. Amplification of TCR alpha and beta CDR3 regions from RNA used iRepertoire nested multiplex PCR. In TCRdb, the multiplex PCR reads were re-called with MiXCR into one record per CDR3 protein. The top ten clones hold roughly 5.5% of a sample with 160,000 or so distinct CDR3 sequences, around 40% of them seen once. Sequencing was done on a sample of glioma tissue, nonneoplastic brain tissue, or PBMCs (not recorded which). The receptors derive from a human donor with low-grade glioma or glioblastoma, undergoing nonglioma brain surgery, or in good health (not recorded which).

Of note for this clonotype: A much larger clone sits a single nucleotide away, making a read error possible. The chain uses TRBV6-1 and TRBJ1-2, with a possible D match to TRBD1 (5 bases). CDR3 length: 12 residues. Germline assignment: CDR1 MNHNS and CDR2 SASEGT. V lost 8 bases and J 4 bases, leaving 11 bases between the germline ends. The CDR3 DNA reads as TGTGCCAGCTCCATGGGGACCTATGGCTACACCTTC. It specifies CASSMGTYGYTF.

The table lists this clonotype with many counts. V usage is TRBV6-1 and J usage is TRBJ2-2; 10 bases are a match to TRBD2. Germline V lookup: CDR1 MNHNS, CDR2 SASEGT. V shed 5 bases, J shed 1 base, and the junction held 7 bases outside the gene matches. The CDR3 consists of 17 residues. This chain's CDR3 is CASSPSRTSGNTGELFF. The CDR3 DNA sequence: TGTGCCAGCAGTCCCTCCCGGACTAGCGGGAACACCGGGGAGCTGTTTTTT.

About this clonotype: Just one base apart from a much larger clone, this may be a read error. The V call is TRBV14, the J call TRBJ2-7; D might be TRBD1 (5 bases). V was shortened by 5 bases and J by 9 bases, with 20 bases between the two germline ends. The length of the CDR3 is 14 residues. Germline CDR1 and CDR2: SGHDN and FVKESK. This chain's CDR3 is CASSSTVYLGGQYF. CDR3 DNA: TGTGCCAGCAGCTCGACAGTATACCTTGGTGGGCAGTACTTC.

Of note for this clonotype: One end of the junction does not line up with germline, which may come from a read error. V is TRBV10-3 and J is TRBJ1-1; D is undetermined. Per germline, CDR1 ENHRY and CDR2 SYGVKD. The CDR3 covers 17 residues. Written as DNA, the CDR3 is TGTGCCATCAGTGAGTCGCAGGCCCAAATGATCGGCACTGAAGATTTCTTT. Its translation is CAISESQAQMIGTEDFF.